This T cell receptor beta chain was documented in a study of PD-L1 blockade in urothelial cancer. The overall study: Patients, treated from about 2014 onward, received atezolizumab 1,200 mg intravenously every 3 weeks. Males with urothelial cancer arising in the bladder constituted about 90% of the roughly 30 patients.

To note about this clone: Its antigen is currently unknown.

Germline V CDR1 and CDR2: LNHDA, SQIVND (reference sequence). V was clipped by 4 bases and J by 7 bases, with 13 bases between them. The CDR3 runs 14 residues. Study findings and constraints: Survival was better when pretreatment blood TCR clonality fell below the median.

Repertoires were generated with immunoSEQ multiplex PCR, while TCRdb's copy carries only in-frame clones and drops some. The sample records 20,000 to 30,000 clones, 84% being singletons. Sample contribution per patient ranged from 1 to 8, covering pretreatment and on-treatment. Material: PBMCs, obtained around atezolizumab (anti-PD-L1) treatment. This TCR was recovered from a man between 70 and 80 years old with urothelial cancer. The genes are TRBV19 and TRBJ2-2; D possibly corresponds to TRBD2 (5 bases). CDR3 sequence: CASSKGVASGELFF. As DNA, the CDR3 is TGTGCCAGTAGTAAGGGAGTAGCAAGCGGGGAGCTGTTTTTT.